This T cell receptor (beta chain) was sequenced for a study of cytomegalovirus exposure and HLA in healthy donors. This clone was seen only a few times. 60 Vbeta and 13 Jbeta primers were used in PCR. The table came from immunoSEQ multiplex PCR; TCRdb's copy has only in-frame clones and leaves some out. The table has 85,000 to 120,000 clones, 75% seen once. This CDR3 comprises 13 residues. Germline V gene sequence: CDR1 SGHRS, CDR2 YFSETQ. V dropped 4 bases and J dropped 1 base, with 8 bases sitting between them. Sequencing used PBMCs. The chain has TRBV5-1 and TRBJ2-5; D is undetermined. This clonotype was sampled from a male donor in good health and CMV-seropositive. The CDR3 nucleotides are TGCGCCAGCAGCAGAATAGCCCAAGAGACCCAGTACTTC. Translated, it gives CASSRIAQETQYF.